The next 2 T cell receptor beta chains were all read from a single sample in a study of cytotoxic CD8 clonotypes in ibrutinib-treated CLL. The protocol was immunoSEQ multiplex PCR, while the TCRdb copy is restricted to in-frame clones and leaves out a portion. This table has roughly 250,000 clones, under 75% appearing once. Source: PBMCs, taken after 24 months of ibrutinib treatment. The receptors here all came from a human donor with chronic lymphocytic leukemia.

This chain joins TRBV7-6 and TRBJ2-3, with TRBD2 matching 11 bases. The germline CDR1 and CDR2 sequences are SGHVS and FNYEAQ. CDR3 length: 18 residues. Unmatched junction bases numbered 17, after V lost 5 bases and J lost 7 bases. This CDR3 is CASSAYGHTSGSRNTQYF. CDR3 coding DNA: TGTGCCAGCAGCGCCTATGGGCACACTAGCGGGAGTAGAAATACGCAGTATTTT. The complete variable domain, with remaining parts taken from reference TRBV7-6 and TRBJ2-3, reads GAGVSQSPRYKVTKRGQDVALRCDPISGHVSLYWYRQALGQGPEFLTYFNYEAQQDKSGLPNDRFSAERPEGSISTLTIQRTEQRDSAMYRCASSAYGHTSGSRNTQYFGPGTRLTVL.

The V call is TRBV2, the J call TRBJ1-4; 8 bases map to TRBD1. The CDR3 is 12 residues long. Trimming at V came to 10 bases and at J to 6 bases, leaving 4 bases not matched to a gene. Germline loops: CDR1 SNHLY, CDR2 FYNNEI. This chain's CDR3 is CATTGEHEKLFF. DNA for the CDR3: TGTGCCACGACAGGGGAGCATGAAAAACTGTTTTTT.